This entry lists 25 T cell receptor beta chains sequenced from one sample in a study of post-analysis software for immune sequencing data. Overall study findings and caveats: Roughly 5 TRBV segments occurring more often in patients than controls included TRBV5-6, TRBV5-1 and TRBV20-1.

Unique molecular identifiers were present in the TCR beta cDNA libraries. TCRdb recomputed calls from the PCR reads with MiXCR, one row per CDR3 protein. The data hold more than 350,000 distinct CDR3 sequences, with approximately 42% observed a single time. The antigens for these receptors are not known. The sequencing sample was made of blood. The receptor set was obtained from a girl aged 2-10 years with multiple sclerosis.

This sequence joins TRBV7-2 and TRBJ2-1; 9 bases line up with TRBD2. V trimming: 5 bases; J trimming: 9 bases; junction bases outside the gene matches: 5. The CDR3 runs 13 residues. The germline V gene encodes CDR1 SGHTA and CDR2 FQGNSA. The CDR3 nucleotides are TGTGCCAGCAGCGCGGGGCGGGGGGGTGAGCAGTTCTTC. This encodes CASSAGRGGEQFF. Variable domain in full (rest from reference TRBV7-2 and TRBJ2-1): GAGVSQSPSNKVTEKGKDVELRCDPISGHTALYWYRQSLGQGLEFLIYFQGNSAPDKSGLPSDRFSAERTGGSVSTLTIQRTQQEDSAVYLCASSAGRGGEQFFGPGTRLTVL.

This clonotype was counted between two and nine times. V gene TRBV29-1 combines with J gene TRBJ2-1; D is possibly TRBD1 or TRBD2 (5 bases each). CDR3 size: 15 residues. The V gene's germline CDR1 is SQVTM and CDR2 ANQGSEA. Trimming removed 4 bases from V and 6 bases from J, with 19 bases in between. The CDR3 protein is CSVVPGAGVRNEQFF. DNA of the CDR3: TGCAGCGTTGTCCCCGGGGCTGGAGTTCGCAATGAGCAGTTCTTC.

This clonotype was observed a handful of times. The chain couples TRBV6-2 or TRBV6-3 to TRBJ2-3, with D possibly TRBD1 on 6 matching bases. Between the trimmed V and J ends, which lost 0 bases and 2 bases, there was a span of 15 bases. CDR1 MNHEY and CDR2 SVGEGT come from the germline V gene. The CDR3 consists of 17 residues. The CDR3 DNA is TGTGCCAGCAGTTACTCTTTGGGGGCCCTTGCCACAGATACGCAGTATTTT. It yields the protein CASSYSLGALATDTQYF.

The rearrangement joins TRBV12-3 or TRBV12-4 to TRBJ1-1; D is uncertain. The CDR3 is made up of 11 amino acids. V lost 3 bases, J lost 6 bases, and 5 bases lay in between. This CDR3 is CASSFNSEAFF. CDR3 DNA: TGTGCCAGCAGTTTCAATTCTGAAGCTTTCTTT.

This chain connects TRBV20-1 to TRBJ2-1, with unresolved D. CDR1 is DFQATT, CDR2 SNEGSKA, per germline (reference sequence). The CDR3 extends over 13 amino acids. The V end lost 1 base, the J end lost 0 bases, and 4 bases lay between the germline ends. CDR3 in DNA: TGCAGTGCTAGAGCGAGCTCCTACAATGAGCAGTTCTTC. This gives the protein CSARASSYNEQFF.

This clonotype was seen a handful of times. V usage is TRBV20-1 and J usage is TRBJ2-3; possibly TRBD2 for D (6 bases). CDR1 DFQATT and CDR2 SNEGSKA come from the germline V gene (reference sequence). Deletions cut 6 bases from V and 3 bases from J, with 19 bases between. The length of the CDR3 is 15 residues. The DNA of the CDR3 is TGCAGTGCCACCGAGGGACTTCGTGGAACAGATACGCAGTATTTT. It is translated as CSATEGLRGTDTQYF.

This clonotype was observed a few times. The rearrangement joins TRBV9 to TRBJ2-1; a possible D gene is TRBD2 (8 bases). Trimming cost V 5 bases and J 0 bases, with 12 bases left between them. The CDR3 totals 15 residues. Germline V gives CDR1 SGDLS, CDR2 YYNGEE. CDR3 region: CASRAGDSSYNEQFF. CDR3 coding DNA: TGTGCCAGCAGAGCGGGGGACAGCTCCTACAATGAGCAGTTCTTC.

This chain's CDR3 is CASSPDGFQPQHF. In DNA form, the CDR3 reads TGTGCCAGCAGTCCTGACGGATTTCAGCCCCAGCATTTT. The genes are TRBV6-1 and TRBJ1-5, with unresolved D. The CDR3 extends over 13 amino acids. V lost 5 bases and J lost 6, with 11 bases in between. Germline V gene sequence: CDR1 MNHNS, CDR2 SASEGT.

This clonotype has just a few counts. The DNA of the CDR3 is TGTGCCAGCAGTTTAAGGTCGAGCTCCTACAATGAGCAGTTCTTC. It is translated as CASSLRSSSYNEQFF. The rearrangement uses TRBV12-3 or TRBV12-4 and TRBJ2-1, with no clear D. The CDR3 has 15 residues. Trimming took off 2 bases at V and 0 bases at J, with 8 bases between the two ends.

J is TRBJ2-1 and V is TRBV7-2; 8 positions match TRBD1. After removal of 1 base from V and 13 bases from J, the junction contained 9 bases not matched to a gene. This CDR3 comprises 14 residues. In germline, CDR1 is SGHTA, CDR2 FQGNSA. The CDR3 DNA is TGTGCCAGCAGCTTAGTGGCAGGGGGCGAGACCCAGTTCTTC. Translating gives CASSLVAGGETQFF.

This clonotype was observed a few times. J is TRBJ2-1 and V is TRBV6-5; possibly TRBD2 for D (6 bases). The CDR3 runs to 16 residues. Germline V gene data show CDR1 as MNHEY and CDR2 as SVGAGI. Trimming left V 5 bases short and J 0 bases short, with 14 bases between. The CDR3 protein is CASSTGLESSYNEQFF. In DNA form, the CDR3 reads TGTGCCAGCAGTACGGGACTTGAGAGCTCCTACAATGAGCAGTTCTTC.

The chain recombines TRBV5-1 with TRBJ1-4, with D tentatively TRBD1 (5 bases). The CDR3 is made up of 16 amino acids. Germline V gives CDR1 SGHRS, CDR2 YFSETQ. Trimming took 3 bases from V and 5 from J, leaving 17 bases between them. The CDR3 is CASSWEPGTTNEKLFF. The DNA of the CDR3 is TGCGCCAGCAGCTGGGAGCCAGGGACTACAAATGAAAAACTGTTTTTT.

J is TRBJ2-7 and V is TRBV29-1; D is ambiguous. Germline CDR1 reads SQVTM; CDR2 reads ANQGSEA. V shed 6 bases and J shed 3 bases, with 15 bases lying between them. The CDR3 spans 13 residues. CDR3 nucleotide sequence: TGCAGCGTCGCCTCAGGCGGCAACTACGAGCAGTACTTC. As protein: CSVASGGNYEQYF.

This clonotype was counted a few times. The chain recombines TRBV20-1 with TRBJ1-5; TRBD1 is a possible D gene (6 bases). The germline V gene encodes CDR1 DFQATT and CDR2 SNEGSKA (reference sequence). V lost 6 bases and J 3 bases, leaving 9 bases between the germline ends. The CDR3 contains 12 residues. CDR3 nucleotides: TGCAGTGCACAGGGTCCCAATCAGCCCCAGCATTTT. The encoded protein is CSAQGPNQPQHF.

The J gene is TRBJ1-4, the V gene TRBV7-9; TRBD1 aligns across 8 bases. J was trimmed by 4 bases and V by 4 bases; bases with no gene match: 11. The CDR3 is 17 amino acids. Per germline, CDR1 SEHNR and CDR2 FQNEAQ (reference sequence). CDR3 sequence reads: CASSSSNAGQDNEKLFF. The CDR3 bases are TGTGCCAGCAGCTCCAGCAACGCGGGACAGGATAATGAAAAACTGTTTTTT.

The chain couples TRBV6-1 to TRBJ2-1; D ambiguous. This CDR3 has 14 residues. Germline CDR1 reads MNHNS; CDR2 reads SASEGT. V was trimmed by 4 bases and J by 6 bases, leaving 13 bases between them. CDR3 sequence reads: CASSAPSYTNEQFF. For the CDR3, the DNA is TGTGCCAGCAGTGCCCCATCATACACCAATGAGCAGTTCTTC.

This chain links TRBV15 with TRBJ2-3; D gene ambiguous. V gave up 0 bases and J gave up 2 bases, with 12 bases separating them. The CDR3 consists of 16 residues. The V gene's germline CDR1 is LNHNV and CDR2 YYDKDF (reference sequence). CDR3: CATSRDRYEITDTQYF. CDR3 nucleotide sequence: TGTGCCACCAGCAGAGATCGGTACGAGATCACAGATACGCAGTATTTT. Drawing the rest from reference TRBV15 and TRBJ2-3, the complete variable domain is DAMVIQNPRYQVTQFGKPVTLSCSQTLNHNVMYWYQQKSSQAPKLLFHYYDKDFNNEADTPDNFQSRRPNTSFCFLDIRSPGLGDTAMYLCATSRDRYEITDTQYFGPGTRLTVL.

This chain connects TRBV6-5 to TRBJ2-1, with TRBD2 matching over 7 bases. This CDR3 is built from 16 residues. Trimming took 0 bases from V and 7 from J; bases not matched to a gene: 9. CDR1 is MNHEY, CDR2 SVGAGI, per germline. The CDR3 reads CASSYSALAEGNEQFF. DNA of the CDR3: TGTGCCAGCAGTTACTCCGCGCTAGCGGAAGGAAATGAGCAGTTCTTC.

This clonotype was found a few times. The chain uses TRBV29-1 and TRBJ2-5; the D gene could be TRBD1 or TRBD2 (6 bases each). TRBJ2-7 explains the end of the DNA better; the J call may be wrong. This CDR3 has 13 residues. Germline CDR1 SQVTM, CDR2 ANQGSEA. The CDR3 region is CSVMRGAGYEQYF. The CDR3 nucleotides read TGCAGCGTTATGAGGGGGGCAGGCTACGAGCAGTACTTC.

The chain recombines TRBV28 with TRBJ1-1; a weak D match, TRBD1 (5 bases). V was shortened by 8 bases and J by 8 bases, with 24 bases between the two germline ends. The CDR3 extends over 15 amino acids. The germline gives CDR1 MDHEN, CDR2 SYDVKM. The CDR3 DNA is TGTGCCAGCCTCGTTGCGCGGGGCTGGGATCGGGAAGCTTTCTTT. Translation: CASLVARGWDREAFF.

The chain uses TRBV20-1 and TRBJ2-3; TRBD1 might be the D (6 bases). V was cut by 2 bases and J by 2 bases, with 14 bases left in between. Germline-derived CDR1 and CDR2 are DFQATT and SNEGSKA (reference sequence). The CDR3 is made up of 15 amino acids. CDR3 DNA sequence: TGCAGTGCTAGATCGGGGCAGGGGACCACAGATACGCAGTATTTT. Protein sequence: CSARSGQGTTDTQYF.

CDR3 bases: TGTGCCAGCGCTGAACAGGGCTACCACAATGAGCAGTTCTTC. Protein product: CASAEQGYHNEQFF. This chain uses TRBV11-3 with TRBJ2-1; D might be TRBD1 (6 bases). Per germline, CDR1 SGHNT and CDR2 YENEEA. V lost 8 bases and J 5 bases, leaving 16 bases between the germline ends. The CDR3 is 14 amino acids.

This clonotype was counted between two and nine times. CDR3 sequence reads: CASSLEVRQYF. CDR3 in DNA: TGTGCCAGCAGCTTAGAGGTCAGACAGTACTTC. This rearrangement joins TRBV7-9 to TRBJ2-7, with no clear D. Germline V gene sequence: CDR1 SEHNR, CDR2 FQNEAQ (reference sequence). This CDR3 comprises 11 residues. V lost 1 base to trimming and J lost 10 bases, with 8 bases between them.

This clonotype turned up a few times. This chain uses TRBV5-1 with TRBJ2-7; 9 bases match TRBD2. The V segment lost 3 bases and the J segment 4 bases; nucleotides outside the gene matches: 8. CDR1 and CDR2 (germline): SGHRS, YFSETQ. The CDR3 spans 15 residues. The CDR3 DNA is TGCGCCAGCAGCTCAGCGGGGGGCTCGTTATACGAGCAGTACTTC. Protein product: CASSSAGGSLYEQYF. The variable domain in full, completed from reference TRBV5-1 and TRBJ2-7, reads KAGVTQTPRYLIKTRGQQVTLSCSPISGHRSVSWYQQTPGQGLQFLFEYFSETQRNKGNFPGRFSGRQFSNSRSEMNVSTLELGDSALYLCASSSAGGSLYEQYFGPGTRLTVT.

This rearrangement joins TRBV28 to TRBJ2-3; D not certain. CDR3 length: 13 amino acids. Germline loops: CDR1 MDHEN, CDR2 SYDVKM. V was cut by 6 bases and J by 3 bases, with 10 bases left in between. CDR3 sequence: CASSPTKTDTQYF. In DNA, the CDR3 is TGTGCCAGCAGCCCTACGAAAACAGATACGCAGTATTTT.